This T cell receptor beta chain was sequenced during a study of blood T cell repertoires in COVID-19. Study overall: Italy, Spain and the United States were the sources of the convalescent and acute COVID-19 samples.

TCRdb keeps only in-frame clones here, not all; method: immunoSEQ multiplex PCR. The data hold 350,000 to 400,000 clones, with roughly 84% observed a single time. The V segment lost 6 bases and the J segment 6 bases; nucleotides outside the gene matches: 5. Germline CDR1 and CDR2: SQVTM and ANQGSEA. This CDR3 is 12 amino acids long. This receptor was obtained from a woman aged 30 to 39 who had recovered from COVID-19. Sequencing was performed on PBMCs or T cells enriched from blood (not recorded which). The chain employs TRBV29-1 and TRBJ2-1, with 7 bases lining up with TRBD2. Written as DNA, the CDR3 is TGCAGCGTGACGACTAGCTCCAATGAGCAGTTCTTC. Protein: CSVTTSSNEQFF.